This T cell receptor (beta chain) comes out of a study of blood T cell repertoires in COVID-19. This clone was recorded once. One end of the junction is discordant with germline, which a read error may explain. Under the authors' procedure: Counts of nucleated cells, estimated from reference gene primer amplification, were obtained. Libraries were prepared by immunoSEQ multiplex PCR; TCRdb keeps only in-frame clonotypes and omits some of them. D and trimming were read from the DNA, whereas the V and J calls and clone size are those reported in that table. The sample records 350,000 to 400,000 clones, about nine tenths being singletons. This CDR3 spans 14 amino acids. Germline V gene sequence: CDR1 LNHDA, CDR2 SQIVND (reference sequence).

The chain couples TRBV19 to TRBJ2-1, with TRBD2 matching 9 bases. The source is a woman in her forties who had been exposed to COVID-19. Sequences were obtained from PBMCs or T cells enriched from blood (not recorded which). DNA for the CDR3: TGTGCCAGTAGTATCAGGCTAGCGGGGAATGTGCAGTTCTTC. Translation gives CASSIRLAGNVQFF.